The 2 T cell receptor beta chains given below trace back to one sample, sequenced in a study of T cell repertoires in cytomegalovirus infection. TCRdb re-derived calls from the reads in MiXCR, one entry per CDR3 protein. The data hold 250,000 to 300,000 distinct CDR3 sequences, with over 15% observed a single time. The specimen sequenced was CD8+ T cells from PBMCs. These TCRs come from a human donor in good health (CMV status not recorded). Some clones in this sample may be carry-over from other donors' samples.

The chain joins TRBV4-1 to TRBJ2-2; a weak D match, TRBD1 (6 bases). Germline CDR1 is MGHRA and CDR2 is YSYEKL. V lost 1 base, J lost 4 bases, and 19 bases lay in between. The CDR3 runs to 18 residues. This CDR3 reads CASSQVGRGPLGTGELFF. The CDR3 DNA reads as TGCGCCAGCAGCCAAGTGGGCAGGGGACCCCTCGGCACCGGGGAGCTGTTTTTT.

The V and J genes are TRBV5-6 and TRBJ2-2, with 8 bases lining up with TRBD1. CDR1 is SGHDT and CDR2 is YYEEEE in the germline V gene. This CDR3 has 17 residues. Trimming at V came to 4 bases and at J to 2 bases, leaving 10 bases not matched to a gene. CDR3 coding DNA: TGTGCCAGCAGCCTACTCGGGACAGGAGGTAACACCGGGGAGCTGTTTTTT. Translated, it gives CASSLLGTGGNTGELFF.